The T cell receptor (beta chain) under discussion was sequenced for a study of cytomegalovirus exposure and HLA in healthy donors. Nominally healthy donors were sampled, though unrecorded immune exposures were likely. Trimming left V 5 bases short and J 2 bases short, with 10 bases between. There are 13 residues in the CDR3. Germline V lookup: CDR1 SGHAT, CDR2 FQNNGV. The PCR was carried out with 60 Vbeta primers and 13 Jbeta primers. Libraries were prepared by immunoSEQ multiplex PCR; TCRdb keeps only in-frame clonotypes and omits some of them. The sample consists of 60,000 to 100,000 clones, around 78% of them appearing once.

Material for sequencing was PBMCs. The TCR sequence derives from a male donor in good health and CMV-seropositive. The gene calls are TRBV11-2 and TRBJ2-7; the D gene is possibly TRBD1 (6 bases). The CDR3 bases are TGTGCCAGCAGCCCAGGGGATGCCTACGAGCAGTACTTC. This sequence encodes CASSPGDAYEQYF.